This T cell receptor (beta chain) was profiled in a study of T-cell reconstitution after alpha-beta-depleted transplantation in children. Study results and caveats: T-cell counts and diversity at one year post-transplant came mainly from newly produced T cells.

V lost 2 bases, J lost 4 bases, and 8 bases stayed unmatched. The CDR3 spans 17 residues. Germline values: CDR1 LGHNA, CDR2 YNFKEQ. Construction of the TCRbeta library involved unique molecular identifiers. TCRdb fed the PCR reads into MiXCR, producing one record per CDR3 protein. The sample holds more than 500,000 distinct CDR3 sequences, approximately 10% seen once. Concerning this clonotype itself: Its antigen is unknown.

Sequenced here: PBMCs, mostly from graft donor cells, sampled 180 days after TCRalphabeta/CD19-depleted stem cell transplant. This sequence was found in a female patient aged 2-10 years who had a stem cell transplant for aplastic anemia, so the T cells may come from the graft donor. This chain uses TRBV4-2 with TRBJ2-1, with 10 bases that match TRBD1. The CDR3, as DNA: TGTGCCAGCAGCCAATTTGGTAGGGGACAGGGGTACAATGAGCAGTTCTTC. Its protein product is CASSQFGRGQGYNEQFF.